The next 19 T cell receptor beta chains were all read from a single sample in a study of blood T cell repertoires in COVID-19 (dated by TCRdb to between 2020 and 2021). Preparation of the library involved the immunoSEQ multiplex PCR assay. TCRdb retrieved this table from immuneACCESS and kept in-frame rearrangements only. Not all clones are present; in checked studies, unresolved V genes account for under half, and no reason is known for the remainder. A total of 250,000 to 300,000 clones appear in this sample, 75% to 90% of them only once. Just under 9% of the sample goes to the ten largest clones. Input material: PBMCs or T cells enriched from blood (not recorded which). The origin of the receptors is a man aged 40-55 years who had recovered from COVID-19.

The chain employs TRBV27 and TRBJ1-2; tentative D call: TRBD1 (5 bases). This CDR3 spans 15 amino acids. Trimming pared 2 bases from V and 8 bases from J, leaving 18 bases between. Germline CDR1 reads MNHEY; CDR2 reads SMNVEV (reference sequence). CDR3: CASSLISGQGGGYTF. The CDR3 DNA reads as TGTGCCAGCAGTTTAATCTCCGGGCAGGGAGGGGGCTACACCTTC.

This chain connects TRBV6-5 to TRBJ1-4; D gene uncertain. Looked up from germline, CDR1 is MNHEY and CDR2 is SVGAGI. The V and J ends lost 4 bases and 7 bases respectively, with 10 bases between them. This CDR3 comprises 13 residues. The CDR3 DNA is TGTGCCAGCAGTTCCACCGGGGTTGAAAAACTGTTTTTT. The encoded protein is CASSSTGVEKLFF.

The chain joins TRBV4-3 to TRBJ2-1; 8 bases are a match to TRBD2. Per the germline V gene, CDR1 is LGHNA and CDR2 is YSLEER. The CDR3 consists of 16 residues. Trimming removed 2 bases from V and 4 bases from J; junction bases left unmatched: 7. This CDR3 reads CASSQFSGTGYNEQFF. The DNA of the CDR3 is TGCGCCAGCAGCCAATTTAGCGGGACGGGGTACAATGAGCAGTTCTTC.

V and J are TRBV9 and TRBJ1-2; D gene uncertain. CDR3 length: 14 amino acids. Germline V gene data show CDR1 as SGDLS and CDR2 as YYNGEE. With 0 bases removed from V and 4 bases from J, the gap between germline ends came to 10 bases. This CDR3 reads CASSVGLDTYGYTF. CDR3 nucleotides: TGTGCCAGCAGCGTAGGTCTTGACACCTATGGCTACACCTTC.

This clone has just one count. The rearrangement uses TRBV27 and TRBJ2-7, with D possibly TRBD2 on 6 matching bases. The CDR3 length is 13 residues. Between the trimmed V and J ends, which lost 5 bases and 4 bases, there was a span of 12 bases. The V gene's germline CDR1 is MNHEY and CDR2 SMNVEV (reference sequence). The chain's CDR3 is CASSKLGGYEQYF. The CDR3, as DNA: TGTGCCAGCAGTAAGTTAGGAGGGTACGAGCAGTACTTC.

V usage is TRBV2 and J usage is TRBJ1-6; a weak D match, TRBD1 (5 bases). CDR1 and CDR2 from the germline V gene are SNHLY and FYNNEI. The CDR3 covers 16 residues. Trimming took off 5 bases at V and 6 bases at J, with 17 bases between the two ends. The chain's CDR3 is CASSYIRGLTNSPLHF. The CDR3, as DNA: TGTGCCAGCAGTTACATCCGGGGACTGACTAATTCACCCCTCCACTTT. The variable domain in full, with the rest retrieved from reference TRBV2 and TRBJ1-6, is EPEVTQTPSHQVTQMGQEVILRCVPISNHLYFYWYRQILGQKVEFLVSFYNNEISEKSEIFDDQFSVERPDGSNFTLKIRSTKLEDSAMYFCASSYIRGLTNSPLHFGNGTRLTVT.

The rearrangement links TRBV18 to TRBJ1-3, with a possible D match to TRBD1 (6 bases). The germline V and J ends were trimmed by 1 base and 9 bases, with 22 bases remaining between them. This CDR3 is built from 17 residues. The germline gives CDR1 KGHSH, CDR2 LQKENI. CDR3 region: CASSPLVQGPTGCTIYF. Written as DNA, the CDR3 is TGTGCCAGCTCACCACTAGTACAGGGACCTACCGGGTGCACCATATATTTT.

The V gene is TRBV7-6, the J gene TRBJ1-1; no clear D. This CDR3 spans 13 amino acids. Looked up from germline, CDR1 is SGHVS and CDR2 is FNYEAQ. The germline V and J ends were trimmed by 1 base and 4 bases, with 7 bases remaining between them. CDR3: CASSLERGTEAFF. The DNA of the CDR3 is TGTGCCAGCAGCTTAGAGCGGGGCACTGAAGCTTTCTTT.

This clone was seen just once. The chain employs TRBV2 and TRBJ2-1; 7 nucleotides agree with TRBD1. The CDR3 extends over 12 amino acids. Trimming at V came to 6 bases and at J to 7 bases, leaving 3 bases not matched to a gene. CDR1 SNHLY and CDR2 FYNNEI come from the germline V gene. The chain's CDR3 is CASSLTGNEQFF. In DNA, the CDR3 is TGTGCCAGCAGCCTGACAGGGAATGAGCAGTTCTTC. The whole variable domain, remainder taken from reference TRBV2 and TRBJ2-1, is EPEVTQTPSHQVTQMGQEVILRCVPISNHLYFYWYRQILGQKVEFLVSFYNNEISEKSEIFDDQFSVERPDGSNFTLKIRSTKLEDSAMYFCASSLTGNEQFFGPGTRLTVL.

J is TRBJ2-2 and V is TRBV5-1, with D possibly matching TRBD2 (6 bases). This CDR3 is 15 amino acids long. Trimming left V 1 base short and J 5 bases short, with 12 bases between. Germline V gene lookup returns CDR1 SGHRS and CDR2 YFSETQ. The CDR3 DNA is TGCGCCAGCAGCTTGTTAGCGGACCAGACCGGGGAGCTGTTTTTT. Translating it yields CASSLLADQTGELFF.

The chain couples TRBV4-1 to TRBJ2-3; 9 nucleotides align to TRBD2. This CDR3 comprises 16 residues. Trimming at V came to 5 bases and at J to 2 bases, leaving 8 bases not matched to a gene. In germline, CDR1 is MGHRA, CDR2 YSYEKL. The CDR3, as DNA: TGCGCCAGCAGCTACCCGGGACTAGCAGCCACAGATACGCAGTATTTT. It is translated as CASSYPGLAATDTQYF.

The chain combines TRBV11-2 with TRBJ2-3; D gene uncertain. The CDR3 contains 12 residues. Germline CDR1 SGHAT, CDR2 FQNNGV. V lost 2 bases and J lost 12, with 12 bases in between. The CDR3 protein is CASSLTIYPQYF. The CDR3 coding sequence is TGTGCCAGCAGCTTAACGATCTACCCCCAGTATTTT.

A few counts support this clone. The rearrangement uses TRBV30 and TRBJ2-5; D is uncertain. The CDR3 spans 12 residues. The germline V and J ends were trimmed by 3 bases and 2 bases, with 7 bases remaining between them. The germline V gene encodes CDR1 GTSNPN and CDR2 SVGIG (reference sequence). The chain's CDR3 is CAWRQNQETQYF. CDR3 nucleotides: TGTGCCTGGAGACAGAATCAAGAGACCCAGTACTTC.

The chain is built from TRBV9 and TRBJ1-1; 11 bases agree with TRBD1. The germline V gene has CDR1 SGDLS and CDR2 YYNGEE. The ends lost 2 bases at V and 5 bases at J; junction bases unmatched: 5. The CDR3 is made up of 15 amino acids. CDR3 DNA sequence: TGTGCCAGCAGCGTGAGGGGACAGGGGGTGACTGAAGCTTTCTTT. Translating it yields CASSVRGQGVTEAFF.

The rearrangement links TRBV7-9 to TRBJ1-2; TRBD1 matches at 9 bases. The CDR3 extends over 16 amino acids. From germline, CDR1 is SEHNR and CDR2 FQNEAQ (reference sequence). V was clipped by 5 bases and J by 10 bases; unmatched bases: 17. The CDR3 here is CASSANPPTGGRDYTF. The CDR3 DNA reads TGTGCCAGCAGCGCAAACCCCCCAACAGGGGGCCGAGACTACACCTTC.

The chain uses TRBV19 and TRBJ1-1; D is perhaps TRBD1 (6 bases). The CDR3 sequence is 16 residues long. Between the trimmed V and J ends, which lost 1 base and 3 bases, there was a span of 15 bases. Germline CDR1 is LNHDA and CDR2 is SQIVND (reference sequence). The chain's CDR3 is CASSIGQGRADTEAFF. The DNA for the CDR3 is TGTGCCAGTAGTATAGGGCAGGGGAGGGCAGACACTGAAGCTTTCTTT.

The rearrangement uses TRBV30 and TRBJ2-7; 12 nucleotides match TRBD2. The CDR3 extends over 15 amino acids. J was trimmed by 0 bases and V by 7 bases; bases with no gene match: 7. The V gene's germline CDR1 is GTSNPN and CDR2 SVGIG (reference sequence). The CDR3: CALGLAGPPSYEQYF. In DNA, the CDR3 is TGTGCCTTGGGACTAGCGGGCCCGCCCTCCTACGAGCAGTACTTC.

This clone was seen a handful of times. The J gene is TRBJ2-2, the V gene TRBV18; D remains ambiguous. Trimming pared 2 bases from V and 6 bases from J, leaving 4 bases between. The CDR3 is made up of 12 amino acids. Germline values: CDR1 KGHSH, CDR2 LQKENI. DNA of the CDR3: TGTGCCAGCTCACCAGAGGCCGGGGAGCTGTTTTTT. The encoded protein is CASSPEAGELFF.

The gene calls are TRBV18 and TRBJ2-1; 15 bases agree with TRBD2. Germline CDR1 reads KGHSH; CDR2 reads LQKENI. V lost 6 bases, J lost 0 bases, and 18 bases stayed unmatched. The CDR3 covers 22 residues. The CDR3 nucleotides are TGTGCCAGCTCGCGCGGACTAGCGGGGGGGGATCCATTGATAAGCTCCTACAATGAGCAGTTCTTC. Its protein product is CASSRGLAGGDPLISSYNEQFF.